This TCR beta chain was obtained from a study of OX40 agonist ivuxolimab in advanced cancers. For the wider study: The costimulatory receptor OX40 (CD134) was targeted by ivuxolimab, a fully human IgG2 agonistic monoclonal antibody. Intravenous ivuxolimab was administered to patients every 2 weeks at six dose levels: 0.01, 0.1, 0.3, 1.5, 3 and 10 mg/kg. Of the 52 patients in dose escalation, 19 had hepatocellular carcinoma, some 15 had melanoma, 9 had renal cell carcinoma and 9 had head and neck cancer. The dose-escalation cohort was almost 85% male with a mean age of about 54 years, ranging from about 23 to 85. Patients were allowed to have had prior anti-PD-1, anti-PD-L1 or anti-CTLA-4 therapy, and 30% to 50% of the dose-escalation patients had previously received checkpoint inhibitors. Partial responses occurred in three dose-escalation patients: two with cutaneous melanoma and one with hepatocellular carcinoma. The point of sequencing TCRbeta in the periphery was to test whether ivuxolimab changed TCR sequence diversity and drove clonal T-cell expansion. The paper describes the monotherapy dose-escalation part (N ≈ 49 patients) of the phase I trial of ivuxolimab.

Genomic DNA was isolated from the sorted cells so that the TCRbeta CDR3 region could be sequenced. The immunoSEQ Assay was used for sequencing of TCRbeta CDR3 regions. Imported from immuneACCESS, the table was reduced by TCRdb to in-frame sequences with V and J called. These copies leave out some clones; in studies compared against another copy, an unresolved V gene accounts for under half, and the cause of the remainder is not known. For this sample there are tens of thousands of clones; 85% to 90% appear just once. The top ten hold roughly 10% of the sample. From a lookup of the germline V gene (reference sequence), CDR1 and CDR2 are LNHDA and SQIVND. Its CDR3 holds 18 amino acids, cysteine through phenylalanine. Left in the record is the CDR3 DNA by itself, 54 bases read in frame from the first base. V is cut back by 1 base and J by 9 bases, with 16 bases in the junction unmatched. Comments on this clone: Which antigen it targets is not known. Per-nucleotide qualities are absent, and no much larger clonotype sits a single base away.

The trial excluded patients who had a history of autoimmune disease or who were on systemic immunosuppression. Peripheral blood for TCR sequencing was drawn from every dose cohort at baseline, at cycle 4 day 1 and at cycle 7 day 1. The samples were taken from a phase I, first-in-human, multicenter, open-label dose-escalation trial of ivuxolimab. The trial enrolled adults with locally advanced or metastatic head and neck squamous cell, hepatocellular, melanoma or renal cell carcinoma. CD4+ and CD8+ T cells were sorted separately from peripheral blood before TCR sequencing. Summary of the overall study and its limitations: At doses from 0.1 to 3.0 mg/kg, clonal expansion was seen in both CD4+ and CD8+ blood T cells between baseline and week 6. Low levels of normalized T-cell clonal expansion were also shown by some nonresponding patients. The antigen specificity of the peripheral T cells that underwent clonal expansion was not determined. After ivuxolimab, CD8+ T cells had more expanded clones than CD4+ T cells on average. In partial responders in the 0.1-3.0 mg/kg groups, normalized peripheral clonal expansion was found to be among the lowest, especially among CD8+ T cells.

The sample consisted of CD4+ or CD8+ T cells sorted from blood, taken in a trial of the OX40 agonist ivuxolimab. Rearrangement joined TRBV19 to TRBJ2-1, with TRBD2 matching 9 junction bases. The source is an adult with an advanced solid tumor such as melanoma, head and neck, liver or kidney cancer. The nucleotide sequence is TGTGCCAGTAGTATAGGGGTAGCGGGAGCTCTGCAATGGGGTGAGCAGTTCTTC. Its coded protein is CASSIGVAGALQWGEQFF.